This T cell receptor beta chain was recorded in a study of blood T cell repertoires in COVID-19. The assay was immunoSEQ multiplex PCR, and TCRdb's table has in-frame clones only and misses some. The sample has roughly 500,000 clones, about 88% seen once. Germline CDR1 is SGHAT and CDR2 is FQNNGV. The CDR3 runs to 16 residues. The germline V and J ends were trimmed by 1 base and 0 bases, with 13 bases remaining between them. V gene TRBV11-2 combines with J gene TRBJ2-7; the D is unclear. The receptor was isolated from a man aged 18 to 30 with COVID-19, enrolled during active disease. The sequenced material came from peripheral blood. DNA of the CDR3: TGTGCCAGCAGCTTAGCGATGGGTTACAGCTCCTACGAGCAGTACTTC. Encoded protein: CASSLAMGYSSYEQYF.